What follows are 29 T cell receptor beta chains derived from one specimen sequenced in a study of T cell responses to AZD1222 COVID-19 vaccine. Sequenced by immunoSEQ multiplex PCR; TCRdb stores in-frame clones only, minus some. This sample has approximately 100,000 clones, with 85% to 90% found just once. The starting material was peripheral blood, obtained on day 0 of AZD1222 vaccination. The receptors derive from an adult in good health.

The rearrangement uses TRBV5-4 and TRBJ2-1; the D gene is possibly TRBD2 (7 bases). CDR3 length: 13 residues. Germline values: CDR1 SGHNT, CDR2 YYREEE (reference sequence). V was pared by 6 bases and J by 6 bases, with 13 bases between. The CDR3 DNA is TGTGCCAGCACACGGGGGGCGGGCAATGAGCAGTTCTTC. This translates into CASTRGAGNEQFF.

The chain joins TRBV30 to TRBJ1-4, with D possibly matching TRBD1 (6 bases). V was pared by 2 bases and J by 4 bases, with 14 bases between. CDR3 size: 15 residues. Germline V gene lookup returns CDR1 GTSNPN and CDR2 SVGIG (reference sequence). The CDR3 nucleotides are TGTGCCTGGAGTCTATCACAGGGAATTAATGAAAAACTGTTTTTT. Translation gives CAWSLSQGINEKLFF.

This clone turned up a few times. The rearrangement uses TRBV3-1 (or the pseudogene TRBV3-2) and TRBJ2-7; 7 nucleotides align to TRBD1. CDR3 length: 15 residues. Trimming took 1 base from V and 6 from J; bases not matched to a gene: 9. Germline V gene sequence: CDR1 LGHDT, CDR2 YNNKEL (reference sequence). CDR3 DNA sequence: TGTGCCAGCAGCCAAGTTCCACAGGGGTTGTTCGAGCAGTACTTC. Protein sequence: CASSQVPQGLFEQYF.

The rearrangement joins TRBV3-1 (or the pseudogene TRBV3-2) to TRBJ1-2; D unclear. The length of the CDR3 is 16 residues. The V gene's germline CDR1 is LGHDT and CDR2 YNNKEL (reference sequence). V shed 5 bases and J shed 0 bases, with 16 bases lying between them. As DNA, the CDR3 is TGTGCCAGCAGCGCATCCGACGGCGGGACTAACTATGGCTACACCTTC. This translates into CASSASDGGTNYGYTF.

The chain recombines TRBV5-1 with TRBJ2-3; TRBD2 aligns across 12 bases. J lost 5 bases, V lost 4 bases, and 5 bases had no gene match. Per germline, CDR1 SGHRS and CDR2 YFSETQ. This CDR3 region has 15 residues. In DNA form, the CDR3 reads TGCGCCAGCAGCACTAGCGGGGGGTCAGGAGATACGCAGTATTTT. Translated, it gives CASSTSGGSGDTQYF.

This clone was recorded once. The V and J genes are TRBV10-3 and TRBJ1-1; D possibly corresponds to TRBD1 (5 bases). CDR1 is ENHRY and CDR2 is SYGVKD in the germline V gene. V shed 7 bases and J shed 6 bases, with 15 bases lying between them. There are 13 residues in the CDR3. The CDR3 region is CAINDLGAAEAFF. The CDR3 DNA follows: TGTGCCATCAACGACCTCGGGGCAGCTGAAGCTTTCTTT.

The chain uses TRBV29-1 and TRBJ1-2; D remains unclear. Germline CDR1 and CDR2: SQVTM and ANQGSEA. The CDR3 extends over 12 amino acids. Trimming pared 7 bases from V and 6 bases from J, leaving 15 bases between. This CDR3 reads CSAGRASDGYTF. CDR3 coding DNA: TGCAGCGCTGGGAGGGCTTCGGATGGCTACACCTTC.

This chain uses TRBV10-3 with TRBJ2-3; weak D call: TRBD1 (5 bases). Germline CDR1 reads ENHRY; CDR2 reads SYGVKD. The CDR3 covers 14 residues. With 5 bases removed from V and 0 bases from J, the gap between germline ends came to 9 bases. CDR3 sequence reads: CAISRGLSTDTQYF. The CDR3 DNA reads TGTGCCATCAGTAGGGGTTTAAGCACAGATACGCAGTATTTT.

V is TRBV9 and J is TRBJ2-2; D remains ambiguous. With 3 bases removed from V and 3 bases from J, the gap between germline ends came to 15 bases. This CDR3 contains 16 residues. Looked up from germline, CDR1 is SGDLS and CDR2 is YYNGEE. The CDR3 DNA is TGTGCCAGCAGCGCCCGGTCATCCGGAGACACCGGGGAGCTGTTTTTT. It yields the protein CASSARSSGDTGELFF.

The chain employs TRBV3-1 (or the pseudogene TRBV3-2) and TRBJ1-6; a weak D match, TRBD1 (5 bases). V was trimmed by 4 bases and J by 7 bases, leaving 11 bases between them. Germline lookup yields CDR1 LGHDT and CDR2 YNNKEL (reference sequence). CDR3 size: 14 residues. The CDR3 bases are TGTGCCAGCAGCCGGGTGGGGGGAAATTCACCCCTCCACTTT. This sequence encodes CASSRVGGNSPLHF.

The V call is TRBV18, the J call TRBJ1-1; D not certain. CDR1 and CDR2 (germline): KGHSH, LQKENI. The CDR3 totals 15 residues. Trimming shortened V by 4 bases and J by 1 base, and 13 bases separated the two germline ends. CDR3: CASSLSTPSNTEAFF. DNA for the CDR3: TGTGCCAGCTCACTCAGCACCCCATCGAACACTGAAGCTTTCTTT. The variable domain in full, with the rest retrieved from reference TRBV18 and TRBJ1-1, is NAGVMQNPRHLVRRRGQEARLRCSPMKGHSHVYWYRQLPEEGLKFMVYLQKENIIDESGMPKERFSAEFPKEGPSILRIQQVVRGDSAAYFCASSLSTPSNTEAFFGQGTRLTVV.

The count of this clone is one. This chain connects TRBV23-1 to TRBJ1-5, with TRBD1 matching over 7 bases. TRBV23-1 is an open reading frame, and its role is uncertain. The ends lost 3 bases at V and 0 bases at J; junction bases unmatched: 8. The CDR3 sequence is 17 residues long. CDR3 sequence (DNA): TGCGCCAGCAGTCACCTCTATCAGGGGGATAGCAATCAGCCCCAGCATTTT. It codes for CASSHLYQGDSNQPQHF.

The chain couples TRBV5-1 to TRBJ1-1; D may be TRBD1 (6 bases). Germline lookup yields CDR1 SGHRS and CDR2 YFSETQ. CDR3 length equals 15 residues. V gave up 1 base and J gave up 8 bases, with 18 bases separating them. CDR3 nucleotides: TGCGCCAGCAGCTTGTTTCAGGGGAGTCGTGGGGAAGCTTTCTTT. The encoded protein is CASSLFQGSRGEAFF.

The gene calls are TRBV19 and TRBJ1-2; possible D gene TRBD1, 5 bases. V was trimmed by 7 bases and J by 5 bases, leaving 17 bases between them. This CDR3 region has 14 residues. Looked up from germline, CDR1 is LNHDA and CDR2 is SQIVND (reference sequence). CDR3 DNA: TGTGCCAGTACTTCCTTGGCAGGGTCATATGGCTACACCTTC. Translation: CASTSLAGSYGYTF.

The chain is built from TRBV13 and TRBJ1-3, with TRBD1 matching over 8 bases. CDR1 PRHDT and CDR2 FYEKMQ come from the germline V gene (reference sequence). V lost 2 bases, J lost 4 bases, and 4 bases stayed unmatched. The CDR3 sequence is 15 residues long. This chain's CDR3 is CASSLQTGEGNTIYF. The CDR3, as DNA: TGTGCCAGCAGCTTACAGACAGGGGAAGGAAACACCATATATTTT.

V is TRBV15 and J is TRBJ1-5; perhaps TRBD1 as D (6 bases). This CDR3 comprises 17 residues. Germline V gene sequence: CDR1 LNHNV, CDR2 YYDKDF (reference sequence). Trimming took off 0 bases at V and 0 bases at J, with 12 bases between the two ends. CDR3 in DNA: TGTGCCACCAGCAGAGATCCGGCAGGGGCTAGCAATCAGCCCCAGCATTTT. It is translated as CATSRDPAGASNQPQHF.

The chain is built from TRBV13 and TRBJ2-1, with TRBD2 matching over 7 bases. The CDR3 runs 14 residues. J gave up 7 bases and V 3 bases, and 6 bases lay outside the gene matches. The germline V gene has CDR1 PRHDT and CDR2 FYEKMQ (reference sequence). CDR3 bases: TGTGCCAGCAGCTTTAGGACTAGTTCGAATGAGCAGTTCTTC. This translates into CASSFRTSSNEQFF.

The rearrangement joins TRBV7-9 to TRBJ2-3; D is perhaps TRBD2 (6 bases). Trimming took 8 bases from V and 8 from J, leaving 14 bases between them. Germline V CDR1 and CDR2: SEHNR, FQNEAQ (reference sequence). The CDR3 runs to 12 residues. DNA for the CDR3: TGTGCCAGCGGCCGGGAGCAGGGTACGCAGTATTTT. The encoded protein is CASGREQGTQYF.

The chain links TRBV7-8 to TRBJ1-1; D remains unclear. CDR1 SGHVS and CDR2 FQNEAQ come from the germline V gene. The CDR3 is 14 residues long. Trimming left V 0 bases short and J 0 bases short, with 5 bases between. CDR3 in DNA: TGTGCCAGCAGCTTAGCGGCGATGAACACTGAAGCTTTCTTT. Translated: CASSLAAMNTEAFF.

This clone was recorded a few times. For the CDR3, the DNA is TGTGCCAGCAGCCTAGATGCCGGGACAGGGTGGAATGAGCAGTTCTTC. This gives the protein CASSLDAGTGWNEQFF. The chain joins TRBV5-5 to TRBJ2-1, with 9 nucleotides matching TRBD1. V was pared by 4 bases and J by 7 bases, with 12 bases of the junction left unmatched. The CDR3 contains 16 residues. CDR1 is SGHKS and CDR2 is YYEKEE in the germline V gene (reference sequence).

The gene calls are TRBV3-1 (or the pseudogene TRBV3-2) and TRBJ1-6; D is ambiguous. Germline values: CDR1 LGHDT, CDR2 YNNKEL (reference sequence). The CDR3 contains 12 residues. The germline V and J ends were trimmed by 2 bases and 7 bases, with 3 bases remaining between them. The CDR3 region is CASSQINSPLHF. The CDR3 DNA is TGTGCCAGCAGCCAAATAAATTCACCCCTCCACTTT.

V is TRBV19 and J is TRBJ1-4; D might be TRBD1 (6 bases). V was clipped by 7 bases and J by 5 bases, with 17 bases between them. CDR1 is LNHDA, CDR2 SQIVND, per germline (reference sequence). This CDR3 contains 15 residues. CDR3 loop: CASKRQGIRNEKLFF. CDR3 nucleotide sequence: TGTGCCAGTAAGCGTCAGGGGATTAGGAATGAAAAACTGTTTTTT.

DNA of the CDR3: TGTGCCAGCAGTTATGAGGGGGGTTACGAGCAGTACTTC. This encodes CASSYEGGYEQYF. The gene calls are TRBV6-5 and TRBJ2-7, with D perhaps matching TRBD1 or TRBD2 (6 bases each). Trimming stripped 3 bases from V and 4 bases from J, with 10 bases between. CDR1 and CDR2 (germline): MNHEY, SVGAGI. This CDR3 has 13 amino acids.

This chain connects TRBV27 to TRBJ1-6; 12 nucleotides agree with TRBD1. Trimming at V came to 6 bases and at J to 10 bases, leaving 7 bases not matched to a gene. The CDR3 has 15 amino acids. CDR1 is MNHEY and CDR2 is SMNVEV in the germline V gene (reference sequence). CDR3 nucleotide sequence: TGTGCCAGCAGAGGGACAGGGGGCGCGGGGTCACCCCTCCACTTT. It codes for CASRGTGGAGSPLHF.

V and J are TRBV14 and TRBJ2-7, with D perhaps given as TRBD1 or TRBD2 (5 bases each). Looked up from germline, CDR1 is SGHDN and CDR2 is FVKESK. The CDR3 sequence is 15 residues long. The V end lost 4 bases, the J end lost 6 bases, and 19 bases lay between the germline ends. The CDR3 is CASSPFGLAGAEQYF. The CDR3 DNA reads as TGTGCCAGCAGCCCCTTCGGGCTAGCTGGGGCCGAGCAGTACTTC.

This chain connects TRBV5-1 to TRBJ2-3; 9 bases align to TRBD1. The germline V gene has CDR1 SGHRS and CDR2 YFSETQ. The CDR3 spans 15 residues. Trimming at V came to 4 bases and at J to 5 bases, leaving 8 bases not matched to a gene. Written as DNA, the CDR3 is TGCGCCAGCAGCACGGACAGGGGAGATGTAGATACGCAGTATTTT. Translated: CASSTDRGDVDTQYF.

This chain's CDR3 is CASSLTGLNNEQFF. The CDR3 region has the DNA TGTGCCAGCAGCTTAACAGGGCTCAACAATGAGCAGTTCTTC. J is TRBJ2-1 and V is TRBV7-2, with TRBD1 as a possible D gene (6 bases). Germline CDR1 reads SGHTA; CDR2 reads FQGNSA. Deletions cut 2 bases from V and 5 bases from J, with 10 bases between. The CDR3 extends over 14 amino acids. Supplemented by reference TRBV7-2 and TRBJ2-1, the full variable domain reads GAGVSQSPSNKVTEKGKDVELRCDPISGHTALYWYRQSLGQGLEFLIYFQGNSAPDKSGLPSDRFSAERTGGSVSTLTIQRTQQEDSAVYLCASSLTGLNNEQFFGPGTRLTVL.

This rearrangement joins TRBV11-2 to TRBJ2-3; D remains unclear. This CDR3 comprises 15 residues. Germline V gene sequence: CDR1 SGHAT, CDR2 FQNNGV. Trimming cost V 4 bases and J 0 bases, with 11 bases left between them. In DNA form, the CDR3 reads TGTGCCAGCAGCTCCCCCACGACTAGCACAGATACGCAGTATTTT. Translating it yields CASSSPTTSTDTQYF.

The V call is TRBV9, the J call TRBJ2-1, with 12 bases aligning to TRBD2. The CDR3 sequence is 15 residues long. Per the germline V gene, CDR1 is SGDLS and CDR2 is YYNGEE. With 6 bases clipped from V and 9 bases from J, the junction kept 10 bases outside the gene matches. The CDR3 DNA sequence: TGTGCCAGCAACCACCTAGCGGGGGGGCCCGTTGAGCAGTTCTTC. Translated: CASNHLAGGPVEQFF.